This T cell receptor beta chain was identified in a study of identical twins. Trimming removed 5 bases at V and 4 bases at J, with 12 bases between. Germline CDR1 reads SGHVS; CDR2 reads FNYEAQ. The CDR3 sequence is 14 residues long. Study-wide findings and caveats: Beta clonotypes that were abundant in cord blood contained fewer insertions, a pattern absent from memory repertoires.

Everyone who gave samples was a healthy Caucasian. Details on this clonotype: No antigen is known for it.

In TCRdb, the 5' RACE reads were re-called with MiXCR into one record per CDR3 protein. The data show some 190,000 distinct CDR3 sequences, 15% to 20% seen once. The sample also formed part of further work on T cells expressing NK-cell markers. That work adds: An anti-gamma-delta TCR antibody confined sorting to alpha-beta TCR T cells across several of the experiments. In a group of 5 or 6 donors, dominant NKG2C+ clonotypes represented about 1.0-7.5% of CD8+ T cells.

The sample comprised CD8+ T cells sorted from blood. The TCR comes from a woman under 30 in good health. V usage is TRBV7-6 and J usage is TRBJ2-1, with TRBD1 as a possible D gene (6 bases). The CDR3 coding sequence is TGTGCCAGCAGCCTCGGGACAAATTACAATGAGCAGTTCTTC. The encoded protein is CASSLGTNYNEQFF.